These T cell receptor beta chains were read from a single sample in a study of blood T cell repertoires in COVID-19. The protocol was immunoSEQ multiplex PCR, while the TCRdb copy is restricted to in-frame clones and leaves out a portion. In the table there are about 270,000 clones, approximately 86% of which are singletons. The sequenced material came from peripheral blood. Source of these receptors: a woman in her 70s with COVID-19, enrolled during active disease. CDR3s include the opening cysteine and the closing phenylalanine or tryptophan. D genes are given only for firm matches. Part of the rows lack a size; the others show once, few, many or a class for expanded clones.

d_call | j_call | clone_size | v_call | cdr3_aa | cdr3_nt
. | TRBJ2-3 | . | TRBV10-3 | CAISDWGGLNRDTQYF | TGTGCCATCAGTGATTGGGGGGGCCTCAATCGGGATACGCAGTATTTT
. | TRBJ1-2 | few | TRBV27 | CATNPGGGYLSYGYTF | TGTGCCACCAACCCCGGAGGAGGGTATCTTTCCTATGGCTACACCTTC
TRBD1 | TRBJ1-1 | . | TRBV4-1 | CASSQRQGLDEAFF | TGCGCCAGCAGCCAAAGACAGGGACTTGATGAAGCTTTCTTT
. | TRBJ1-2 | many | TRBV12-3/TRBV12-4 | CASSLAGNDGYTF | TGTGCCAGCAGTTTGGCAGGGAACGATGGCTACACCTTC
. | TRBJ1-5 | . | TRBV19 | CASSPLPGNQPQHF | TGTGCCAGTAGTCCACTCCCGGGCAATCAGCCCCAGCATTTT
. | TRBJ1-3 | . | TRBV30 | CAWRRGGSGNTIYF | TGTGCCTGGAGGCGAGGGGGCTCTGGAAACACCATATATTTT
TRBD1 | TRBJ1-4 | . | TRBV27 | CASSPTGMTNEKLFF | TGTGCCAGCAGCCCGACAGGGATGACTAATGAAAAACTGTTTTTT
TRBD1 | TRBJ1-2 | . | TRBV5-1 | CASSLEGQANYGYTF | TGCGCCAGCAGCTTGGAGGGACAGGCTAACTATGGCTACACCTTC
TRBD1 | TRBJ2-3 | once | TRBV4-2 | CASSQPDEGAEGDTQYF | TGTGCCAGCAGCCAGCCTGACGAGGGGGCCGAAGGAGATACGCAGTATTTT
. | TRBJ1-4 | . | TRBV29-1 | CSVTPAGTLNEKLFF | TGCAGCGTAACCCCGGCCGGGACACTTAATGAAAAACTGTTTTTT
. | TRBJ2-1 | . | TRBV6-5 | CASSYGVASEQFF | TGTGCCAGCAGTTACGGTGTAGCAAGTGAGCAGTTCTTC
TRBD1 | TRBJ2-1 | . | TRBV19 | CASSSGTGPFREQFF | TGTGCCAGTAGTTCCGGGACAGGACCTTTTAGAGAGCAGTTCTTC
. | TRBJ1-2 | . | TRBV25-1 | CASSEESGYGYTF | TGTGCCAGCAGTGAAGAATCGGGCTATGGCTACACCTTC
TRBD2 | TRBJ2-7 | . | TRBV15 | CATSTTGGLQYF | TGTGCCACCAGCACTACGGGGGGACTCCAGTACTTC
. | TRBJ1-2 | . | TRBV7-8 | CASSLVAQGNYGYTF | TGTGCCAGCAGCTTAGTCGCCCAGGGGAACTATGGCTACACCTTC
TRBD1 | TRBJ1-5 | . | TRBV28 | CASSLGTGGLKPQHF | TGTGCCAGCAGTTTAGGGACAGGGGGTTTGAAGCCCCAGCATTTT
TRBD1 | TRBJ1-2 | . | TRBV7-2 | CASSFDRGFGYTF | TGTGCCAGCAGCTTCGACAGGGGGTTTGGCTACACCTTC
TRBD2 | TRBJ2-1 | . | TRBV11-2 | CASSSATSGVNNEQFF | TGTGCCAGCAGCTCGGCGACTAGCGGGGTAAACAATGAGCAGTTCTTC
TRBD1 | TRBJ2-3 | . | TRBV5-3 | CARSFGRGPGDTQYF | TGTGCCAGAAGCTTCGGCAGGGGGCCGGGGGATACGCAGTATTTT
. | TRBJ2-3 | . | TRBV14 | CASSQRGAYTDTQYF | TGTGCCAGCAGCCAACGGGGGGCCTACACAGATACGCAGTATTTT
TRBD1 | TRBJ2-1 | . | TRBV19 | CASTPATGYPYNEQFF | TGTGCCAGTACCCCCGCGACAGGGTACCCCTACAATGAGCAGTTCTTC
TRBD2 | TRBJ2-7 | . | TRBV10-2 | CASRAGLAGTEQYF | TGCGCCAGCAGAGCGGGACTAGCGGGGACCGAGCAGTACTTC
. | TRBJ1-5 | . | TRBV5-1 | CASSVGRGQPQHF | TGCGCCAGCAGCGTCGGGCGGGGTCAGCCCCAGCATTTT
. | TRBJ2-1 | . | TRBV7-2 | CASSLVLASANNEQFF | TGTGCCAGCAGCTTAGTTCTGGCTAGCGCGAACAATGAGCAGTTCTTC
TRBD1 | TRBJ1-2 | . | TRBV10-2 | CASTETGGHYGYTF | TGCGCCAGCACCGAGACAGGGGGCCACTATGGCTACACCTTC
TRBD1 | TRBJ2-7 | . | TRBV14 | CASSQEGKGAPGYEQYF | TGTGCCAGCAGCCAAGAGGGAAAGGGGGCTCCTGGCTACGAGCAGTACTTC